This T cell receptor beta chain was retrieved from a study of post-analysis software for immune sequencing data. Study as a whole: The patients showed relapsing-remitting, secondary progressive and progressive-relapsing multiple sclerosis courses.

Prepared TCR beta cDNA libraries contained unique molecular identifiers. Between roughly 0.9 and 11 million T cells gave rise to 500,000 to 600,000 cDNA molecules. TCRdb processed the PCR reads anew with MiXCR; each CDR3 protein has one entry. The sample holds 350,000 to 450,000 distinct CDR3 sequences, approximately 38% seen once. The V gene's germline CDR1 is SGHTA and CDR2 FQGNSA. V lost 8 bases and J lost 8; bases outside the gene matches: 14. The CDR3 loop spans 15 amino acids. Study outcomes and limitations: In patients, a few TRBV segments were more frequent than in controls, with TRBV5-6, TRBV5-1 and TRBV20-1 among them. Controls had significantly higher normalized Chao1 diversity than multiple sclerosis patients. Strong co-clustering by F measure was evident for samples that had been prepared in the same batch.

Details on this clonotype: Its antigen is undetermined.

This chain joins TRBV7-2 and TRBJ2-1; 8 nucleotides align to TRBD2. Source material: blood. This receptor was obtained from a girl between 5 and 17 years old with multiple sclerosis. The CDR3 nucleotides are TGTGCCAGCGGTTATTCGGGGGGGCCGGTCCATGAGCAGTTCTTC. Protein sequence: CASGYSGGPVHEQFF. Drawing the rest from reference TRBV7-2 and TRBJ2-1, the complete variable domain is GAGVSQSPSNKVTEKGKDVELRCDPISGHTALYWYRQSLGQGLEFLIYFQGNSAPDKSGLPSDRFSAERTGGSVSTLTIQRTQQEDSAVYLCASGYSGGPVHEQFFGPGTRLTVL.